The rows below give T cell receptor beta chains drawn from one sample of a study of blood T cell repertoires in COVID-19. The repertoire was sequenced with immunoSEQ multiplex PCR; TCRdb's copy has only in-frame clones and lacks some. The table records about 210,000 clones, about 88% of them present only once. The sample comprised peripheral blood. These receptors originate from a woman aged 40 to 55 with acute or convalescent COVID-19. The CDR3 runs from the conserved cysteine through the conserved F or W. The D gene is left open where the match is weak. Size values are once, few and many counts, or a class for expanded clones, and some rows have none.

V gene: TRBV6-5
J gene: TRBJ1-2
D gene: TRBD1
clone size: NA
CDR3 DNA: TGTGCCAGCAGAGCCGGACAGGAGAACTATGGCTACACCTTC
CDR3 protein: CASRAGQENYGYTF

V gene: TRBV27
J gene: TRBJ1-1
D gene: TRBD1
clone size: NA
CDR3 DNA: TGTGCCAGCAGTTTAAGGACAGGGGGATTGAACACTGAAGCTTTCTTT
CDR3 protein: CASSLRTGGLNTEAFF

V gene: TRBV3-1/TRBV3-2
J gene: TRBJ2-5
D gene: TRBD2
clone size: NA
CDR3 DNA: TGTGCCAGCAGCCAAGTACTAGCGGGGGGGAGCGATAGTGAGACCCAGTACTTC
CDR3 protein: CASSQVLAGGSDSETQYF

V gene: TRBV4-1
J gene: TRBJ2-4
D gene: TRBD2
clone size: NA
CDR3 DNA: TGCGCCAGCAGCGGGGAGGGAAACATTCAGTACTTC
CDR3 protein: CASSGEGNIQYF

V gene: TRBV5-1
J gene: TRBJ2-3
D gene: TRBD1
clone size: NA
CDR3 DNA: TGCGCCAGCAGACTCAGGGGGCATGATAGCACAGATACGCAGTATTTT
CDR3 protein: CASRLRGHDSTDTQYF

V gene: TRBV19
J gene: TRBJ1-2
D gene: TRBD1
clone size: NA
CDR3 DNA: TGTGCCAGTTCGAGATCGCGGACAGGGACCAACTATGGCTACACCTTC
CDR3 protein: CASSRSRTGTNYGYTF

V gene: TRBV4-1
J gene: TRBJ2-6
D gene: NA
clone size: NA
CDR3 DNA: TGCGCCAGCAGCCAAGGAACACCGGGACACCGCTCTGGGGCCAACGTCCTGACTTTC
CDR3 protein: CASSQGTPGHRSGANVLTF

V gene: TRBV12-3/TRBV12-4
J gene: TRBJ1-2
D gene: NA
clone size: NA
CDR3 DNA: TGTGCCAGCAGTCCGACAGTTAACTATGGCTACACCTTC
CDR3 protein: CASSPTVNYGYTF

V gene: TRBV19
J gene: TRBJ2-1
D gene: NA
clone size: once
CDR3 DNA: TGTGCCAGTAGTATCACCCCCGGGATCGCCTACAATGAGCAGTTCTTC
CDR3 protein: CASSITPGIAYNEQFF

V gene: TRBV2
J gene: TRBJ1-4
D gene: NA
clone size: NA
CDR3 DNA: TGTGCCAGCAGTGAAGGGGGGGCTAATGAAAAACTGTTTTTT
CDR3 protein: CASSEGGANEKLFF

V gene: TRBV24-1
J gene: TRBJ2-2
D gene: NA
clone size: NA
CDR3 DNA: TGTGCCACCAGTCAGGGCACCGGGGAGCTGTTTTTT
CDR3 protein: CATSQGTGELFF

V gene: TRBV9
J gene: TRBJ2-5
D gene: NA
clone size: NA
CDR3 DNA: TGTGCCAGCAGCGTAGGGTCCAGGGGGGCCGGGGAGACCCAGTACTTC
CDR3 protein: CASSVGSRGAGETQYF

V gene: TRBV6-5
J gene: TRBJ1-1
D gene: TRBD1
clone size: few
CDR3 DNA: TGTGCCAGCAGGACAGGGTTAAGGGACACTGAAGCTTTCTTT
CDR3 protein: CASRTGLRDTEAFF

V gene: TRBV5-5
J gene: TRBJ1-3
D gene: NA
clone size: NA
CDR3 DNA: TGTGCCAGCAGCTTAGAGAATTCTGGAAACACCATATATTTT
CDR3 protein: CASSLENSGNTIYF

V gene: TRBV18
J gene: TRBJ2-1
D gene: TRBD2
clone size: NA
CDR3 DNA: TGTGCCAGCTCACCACTAGCGGGAAGCTACAATGAGCAGTTCTTC
CDR3 protein: CASSPLAGSYNEQFF

V gene: TRBV5-6
J gene: TRBJ2-3
D gene: TRBD1
clone size: NA
CDR3 DNA: TGTGCCAGCAGCTTATTGGACAGGGGGCTCACAGATACGCAGTATTTT
CDR3 protein: CASSLLDRGLTDTQYF

V gene: TRBV5-1
J gene: TRBJ2-4
D gene: TRBD2
clone size: NA
CDR3 DNA: TGCGCCAGCAGAGAAGCGGGGATAGCCAAAAACATTCAGTACTTC
CDR3 protein: CASREAGIAKNIQYF

V gene: TRBV27
J gene: TRBJ1-4
D gene: TRBD1
clone size: NA
CDR3 DNA: TGTGCCAGCAGCCCGGGACAGGGATTTGAAAAACTGTTTTTT
CDR3 protein: CASSPGQGFEKLFF

V gene: TRBV30
J gene: TRBJ2-2
D gene: NA
clone size: NA
CDR3 DNA: TGTGCCTGGAGATCCTATTACACCGGGGAGCTGTTTTTT
CDR3 protein: CAWRSYYTGELFF

V gene: TRBV7-2
J gene: TRBJ2-1
D gene: NA
clone size: few
CDR3 DNA: TGTGCCAGCAGCCCCGACAGACTCTCCTACAATGAGCAGTTCTTC
CDR3 protein: CASSPDRLSYNEQFF

V gene: TRBV5-6
J gene: TRBJ2-5
D gene: NA
clone size: NA
CDR3 DNA: TGTGCCAGCAGCTACAGGGGGGGCCAGGAGACCCAGTACTTC
CDR3 protein: CASSYRGGQETQYF

V gene: TRBV18
J gene: TRBJ1-4
D gene: TRBD1
clone size: NA
CDR3 DNA: TGTGCCAGCTCGGTCGAGACAGGGGGTGAAAAACTGTTTTTT
CDR3 protein: CASSVETGGEKLFF

V gene: TRBV3-1/TRBV3-2
J gene: TRBJ1-4
D gene: TRBD1
clone size: few
CDR3 DNA: TGTGCCAGCAGCCAGACAGGGGAAAGTGAAAAACTGTTTTTT
CDR3 protein: CASSQTGESEKLFF

V gene: TRBV11-3
J gene: TRBJ2-6
D gene: NA
clone size: few
CDR3 DNA: TGTGCCAGCAGCTGGGCAGCTCTAATAGGTGGGGCCAACGTCCTGACTTTC
CDR3 protein: CASSWAALIGGANVLTF

V gene: TRBV14
J gene: TRBJ2-3
D gene: TRBD2
clone size: NA
CDR3 DNA: TGTGCCAGCAGCCAACTACGGGGGGTCACAGATACGCAGTATTTT
CDR3 protein: CASSQLRGVTDTQYF

V gene: TRBV19
J gene: TRBJ2-3
D gene: NA
clone size: NA
CDR3 DNA: TGTGCCAGTAGAAACAGGGACACAGATACGCAGTATTTT
CDR3 protein: CASRNRDTDTQYF

V gene: TRBV7-3
J gene: TRBJ2-2
D gene: TRBD1
clone size: few
CDR3 DNA: TGTGCCAGCAGCCTCCAGACAGGGTCAAACACCGGGGAGCTGTTTTTT
CDR3 protein: CASSLQTGSNTGELFF

V gene: TRBV5-1
J gene: TRBJ2-3
D gene: TRBD1
clone size: NA
CDR3 DNA: TGCGCCAGCAGTTCTACGGGACAGGGGGCCCGCACAGATACGCAGTATTTT
CDR3 protein: CASSSTGQGARTDTQYF

V gene: TRBV19
J gene: TRBJ1-1
D gene: NA
clone size: NA
CDR3 DNA: TGTGCCAGTAGTATAGGGAGGCAGCCAAACACTGAAGCTTTCTTT
CDR3 protein: CASSIGRQPNTEAFF

V gene: TRBV24-1
J gene: TRBJ2-1
D gene: TRBD2
clone size: once
CDR3 DNA: TGTGCCACCAGTGACCCCCGTGGACTAGCGGGGATTAATGAGCAGTTCTTC
CDR3 protein: CATSDPRGLAGINEQFF

V gene: TRBV7-2
J gene: TRBJ2-3
D gene: TRBD2
clone size: NA
CDR3 DNA: TGTGCCAGCAACCAAAGCGGCGGGGGGGGCACAGATACGCAGTATTTT
CDR3 protein: CASNQSGGGGTDTQYF

V gene: TRBV5-6
J gene: TRBJ2-3
D gene: TRBD1
clone size: few
CDR3 DNA: TGTGCCAGCAGCTTGAATGGGGGGACAGGGAACACAGATACGCAGTATTTT
CDR3 protein: CASSLNGGTGNTDTQYF

V gene: TRBV3-1/TRBV3-2
J gene: TRBJ1-1
D gene: NA
clone size: NA
CDR3 DNA: TGTGCCAGCAGCCAGGAGGGGGGGGTTTACACTGAAGCTTTCTTT
CDR3 protein: CASSQEGGVYTEAFF

V gene: TRBV5-6
J gene: TRBJ2-6
D gene: NA
clone size: NA
CDR3 DNA: TGTGCCAGCAGCTTTTTTAGCGCCAACGTCCTGACTTTC
CDR3 protein: CASSFFSANVLTF

V gene: TRBV7-9
J gene: TRBJ2-3
D gene: NA
clone size: NA
CDR3 DNA: TGTGCCAGCAGCCCCCGACAGTTAAGCACAGATACGCAGTATTTT
CDR3 protein: CASSPRQLSTDTQYF

V gene: TRBV6-4
J gene: TRBJ1-1
D gene: NA
clone size: NA
CDR3 DNA: TGTGCCAGCAGCCCGACGAGGGACACTGAAGCTTTCTTT
CDR3 protein: CASSPTRDTEAFF

V gene: TRBV5-4
J gene: TRBJ1-1
D gene: TRBD1
clone size: few
CDR3 DNA: TGTGCCAGCAGCTTGACTGGACAGGGCGGCACTGAAGCTTTCTTT
CDR3 protein: CASSLTGQGGTEAFF

V gene: TRBV30
J gene: TRBJ1-6
D gene: TRBD1
clone size: NA
CDR3 DNA: TGTGCCTGGAGTGGGGGACAGGGAATCTCCTATAATTCACCCCTCCACTTT
CDR3 protein: CAWSGGQGISYNSPLHF

V gene: TRBV27
J gene: TRBJ1-5
D gene: NA
clone size: NA
CDR3 DNA: TGTGCCAGCAGTCGAACTCTAGGCGGGGAAAGCAATCAGCCCCAGCATTTT
CDR3 protein: CASSRTLGGESNQPQHF

V gene: TRBV2
J gene: TRBJ1-1
D gene: NA
clone size: NA
CDR3 DNA: TGTGCCAGCAGACGACAGGTCATGAACACTGAAGCTTTCTTT
CDR3 protein: CASRRQVMNTEAFF

V gene: TRBV3-1/TRBV3-2
J gene: TRBJ1-2
D gene: NA
clone size: NA
CDR3 DNA: TGTGCCAGCAGCCAAGTGGGGCTAGATGGCTACACCTTC
CDR3 protein: CASSQVGLDGYTF

V gene: TRBV19
J gene: TRBJ2-3
D gene: NA
clone size: NA
CDR3 DNA: TGTGCCAGTAGTCGACAGGTTAGCCTTCGATTAACAGATACGCAGTATTTT
CDR3 protein: CASSRQVSLRLTDTQYF

V gene: TRBV9
J gene: TRBJ2-3
D gene: NA
clone size: NA
CDR3 DNA: TGTGCCAGCAGCGCGGGGGGCAGATCCGCAGATACGCAGTATTTT
CDR3 protein: CASSAGGRSADTQYF